The 32 T cell receptor beta chains given below trace back to one sample, sequenced in a study of T cell responses to AZD1222 COVID-19 vaccine. Sequencing was performed with immunoSEQ multiplex PCR; in TCRdb, only in-frame clones are kept and a portion is missing. The table shows more than 80,000 clones, with roughly 90% occurring only once. Sample: peripheral blood, taken on day 0 of AZD1222 vaccination. Source of these receptors: an adult in good health.

The chain uses TRBV28 and TRBJ1-1; D uncertain. Trimming took 8 bases from V and 4 from J, leaving 14 bases between them. This CDR3 spans 13 amino acids. CDR1 and CDR2 from the germline V gene are MDHEN and SYDVKM. The CDR3 reads CASGRGRFTEAFF. The CDR3 nucleotides are TGTGCCAGCGGTCGAGGGCGGTTCACTGAAGCTTTCTTT.

The chain combines TRBV6-5 with TRBJ2-2; TRBD1 matches 8 bases. V was pared by 0 bases and J by 5 bases, with 5 bases of the junction left unmatched. The CDR3 has 16 amino acids. Germline V gene sequence: CDR1 MNHEY, CDR2 SVGAGI. The CDR3 is CASSYSETGDTGELFF. The DNA for the CDR3 is TGTGCCAGCAGTTACTCGGAGACAGGGGATACCGGGGAGCTGTTTTTT.

This sequence joins TRBV5-1 and TRBJ2-1; no definite D call. The CDR3 totals 13 residues. The V and J ends lost 4 bases and 5 bases respectively, with 10 bases between them. Germline V gives CDR1 SGHRS, CDR2 YFSETQ. CDR3 region: CASSVAVHNEQFF. The CDR3 nucleotides read TGCGCCAGCAGCGTAGCTGTCCACAATGAGCAGTTCTTC.

This chain uses TRBV24-1 with TRBJ2-7, with 11 bases matching TRBD2. The germline V gene encodes CDR1 KGHDR and CDR2 SFDVKD. V lost 3 bases to trimming and J lost 5 bases; unmatched junction nucleotides: 5. The CDR3 totals 15 residues. In DNA form, the CDR3 reads TGTGCCACCAGTGATGGTAGCGGGAGGGTAGACGAGCAGTACTTC. Its protein is CATSDGSGRVDEQYF.

This chain connects TRBV6-5 to TRBJ1-2; TRBD1 is a possible D gene (6 bases). Germline CDR1 is MNHEY and CDR2 is SVGAGI. CDR3 length: 15 amino acids. The V and J ends lost 5 bases and 8 bases respectively, with 21 bases between them. CDR3 nucleotides: TGTGCCAGCAGTCTCGACCGGGACACCCCTCCGGGCTACACCTTC. This gives the protein CASSLDRDTPPGYTF.

V gene TRBV24-1 combines with J gene TRBJ2-1; 7 bases match TRBD2. Germline-derived CDR1 and CDR2 are KGHDR and SFDVKD. The J segment lost 0 bases and the V segment lost 4 bases, leaving 5 bases of the junction unmatched. This CDR3 has 16 amino acids. The CDR3 spells CATSDLAASSYNEQFF. CDR3 coding DNA: TGTGCCACCAGTGACCTAGCGGCCAGCTCCTACAATGAGCAGTTCTTC.

This chain connects TRBV2 to TRBJ2-1, with a tentative D call TRBD2 (6 bases). V lost 6 bases, J lost 8 bases, and 14 bases lay in between. The germline V gene encodes CDR1 SNHLY and CDR2 FYNNEI. The CDR3 spans 13 residues. The CDR3 region has the DNA TGTGCCAGCAGCCGACTAGTAGCTGATGAGCAGTTCTTC. Protein product: CASSRLVADEQFF.

The chain carries TRBV11-2 and TRBJ1-6; 10 nucleotides agree with TRBD1. The CDR3 totals 16 residues. Germline CDR1 is SGHAT and CDR2 is FQNNGV. The V segment lost 2 bases and the J segment 7 bases; nucleotides outside the gene matches: 5. The CDR3 loop reads CASSLSRDRGNSPLHF. CDR3 DNA: TGTGCCAGCAGCTTAAGCCGGGACAGGGGAAATTCACCCCTCCACTTT.

J is TRBJ1-1 and V is TRBV4-3; D perhaps matches TRBD1 (5 bases). Trimming shortened V by 0 bases and J by 5 bases, and 25 bases separated the two germline ends. Germline-derived CDR1 and CDR2 are LGHNA and YSLEER. The CDR3 covers 19 residues. The CDR3 protein is CASSQDRMDASSRGTEAFF. For the CDR3, the DNA is TGCGCCAGCAGCCAAGATAGAATGGATGCCTCCTCTAGGGGAACTGAAGCTTTCTTT.

This clone turned up a few times. The gene calls are TRBV2 and TRBJ2-7, with D tentatively TRBD2 (7 bases). The CDR3 has 15 residues. Trimming cost V 5 bases and J 6 bases, with 20 bases left between them. Looked up from germline, CDR1 is SNHLY and CDR2 is FYNNEI. The CDR3 DNA sequence: TGTGCCAGCAGTCACCAGGCGGGGGCTGGCAGCGAGCAGTACTTC. Amino acid sequence: CASSHQAGAGSEQYF.

V and J are TRBV27 and TRBJ1-2; maybe TRBD1 (5 bases). The CDR3 runs 15 residues. The germline gives CDR1 MNHEY, CDR2 SMNVEV (reference sequence). Trimming stripped 4 bases from V and 8 bases from J, with 20 bases between. The CDR3 sequence is CASSSREGPSKGYTF. The CDR3 DNA reads as TGTGCCAGCAGTTCCCGGGAGGGGCCAAGTAAAGGCTACACCTTC.

V and J are TRBV27 and TRBJ1-1, with 7 bases identical to TRBD1. V lost 6 bases to trimming and J lost 1 base; unmatched junction nucleotides: 5. Germline CDR1 and CDR2: MNHEY and SMNVEV (reference sequence). The CDR3 runs to 14 residues. CDR3 nucleotide sequence: TGTGCCAGCAGCAGACAGGGTGGGAACACTGAAGCTTTCTTT. It encodes CASSRQGGNTEAFF.

The chain carries TRBV6-5 and TRBJ2-3, with a weak D call TRBD1 (5 bases). Germline-derived CDR1 and CDR2 are MNHEY and SVGAGI. CDR3 size: 14 residues. The germline V and J ends were trimmed by 11 bases and 3 bases, with 18 bases remaining between them. CDR3 in amino acids: CADTQGRETDTQYF. The CDR3 region has the DNA TGTGCCGACACCCAGGGCAGGGAAACAGATACGCAGTATTTT.

This chain links TRBV24-1 with TRBJ2-1, with 8 bases lining up with TRBD1. Germline assignment: CDR1 KGHDR and CDR2 SFDVKD. With 5 bases clipped from V and 8 bases from J, the junction kept 4 bases outside the gene matches. The CDR3 totals 13 residues. Written as DNA, the CDR3 is TGTGCCACCAGTGCCCCAGGGGGCTATGAGCAGTTCTTC. It translates to CATSAPGGYEQFF.

This clone came up a few times. The same CDR3 can be traced to other DNA sequences in this sample. This chain links TRBV5-1 with TRBJ1-4; 12 nucleotides line up with TRBD1. The V and J ends lost 4 bases and 5 bases, in that order; junction bases with no gene match: 6. CDR3 size: 16 residues. Looked up from germline, CDR1 is SGHRS and CDR2 is YFSETQ. In DNA form, the CDR3 reads TGCGCCAGCAGCCTGGGACAGGGGGCGCGCAATGAAAAACTGTTTTTT. Amino acids: CASSLGQGARNEKLFF.

The V gene is TRBV5-4, the J gene TRBJ1-5; D remains unclear. Germline CDR1 reads SGHNT; CDR2 reads YYREEE (reference sequence). This CDR3 is 14 amino acids long. V was cut by 0 bases and J by 3 bases, with 7 bases left in between. CDR3 region: CASSLGGPNQPQHF. For the CDR3, the DNA is TGTGCCAGCAGCTTGGGAGGGCCCAATCAGCCCCAGCATTTT.

V usage is TRBV14 and J usage is TRBJ2-5; maybe TRBD2 (5 bases). The V end was cut by 1 base, the J end by 3 bases, with 9 bases between. The CDR3 has 14 residues. Looked up from germline, CDR1 is SGHDN and CDR2 is FVKESK. In DNA, the CDR3 is TGTGCCAGCAGCCAAGGAGGGCTAGAAGAGACCCAGTACTTC. Its protein product is CASSQGGLEETQYF.

The chain combines TRBV14 with TRBJ1-2, with D perhaps TRBD1 (5 bases). V gave up 4 bases and J gave up 3 bases, with 12 bases separating them. Germline CDR1 is SGHDN and CDR2 is FVKESK. The CDR3 runs 14 residues. CDR3: CASSLLGTHYGYTF. In DNA form, the CDR3 reads TGTGCCAGCAGCCTACTTGGGACTCACTATGGCTACACCTTC.

This clone was recorded only once. V is TRBV3-1 (or the pseudogene TRBV3-2) and J is TRBJ1-2; D gene uncertain. The CDR3 contains 12 residues. The germline V gene has CDR1 LGHDT and CDR2 YNNKEL (reference sequence). Trimming pared 0 bases from V and 8 bases from J, leaving 7 bases between. CDR3 in amino acids: CASSQEKHGYTF. CDR3 coding DNA: TGTGCCAGCAGCCAAGAGAAACACGGCTACACCTTC.

The V call is TRBV19, the J call TRBJ1-4; D is unclear. The germline V gene has CDR1 LNHDA and CDR2 SQIVND (reference sequence). The CDR3 is 17 amino acids. Deletions cut 2 bases from V and 5 bases from J, with 18 bases between. Here the CDR3 DNA reads TGTGCCAGTAGTATAATTTGGACGGCTTCGGGGAATGAAAAACTGTTTTTT. Translation: CASSIIWTASGNEKLFF.

This clone showed up just once. The V and J genes are TRBV11-3 and TRBJ2-1; 9 nucleotides line up with TRBD2. CDR1 is SGHNT, CDR2 YENEEA, per germline. Trimming cost V 1 base and J 1 base; bases outside gene matches: 5. The CDR3 contains 17 residues. CDR3 coding DNA: TGTGCCAGCAGCTTAGGAGTGCTAGCGGGGTCCTACAATGAGCAGTTCTTC. Translation gives CASSLGVLAGSYNEQFF. The entire variable domain, with the rest obtained from reference TRBV11-3 and TRBJ2-1, is as follows: EAGVVQSPRYKIIEKKQPVAFWCNPISGHNTLYWYLQNLGQGPELLIRYENEEAVDDSQLPKDRFSAERLKGVDSTLKIQPAELGDSAVYLCASSLGVLAGSYNEQFFGPGTRLTVL.

DNA of the CDR3: TGTGCCAGCCGTGAGGGTGGGTGGGCAAACACCGGGGAGCTGTTTTTT. Its translation: CASREGGWANTGELFF. The chain carries TRBV28 and TRBJ2-2, with D possibly being TRBD2 (5 bases). The length of the CDR3 is 16 residues. Germline V CDR1 and CDR2: MDHEN, SYDVKM. V was clipped by 8 bases and J by 2 bases, with 18 bases between them.

The V and J genes are TRBV7-8 and TRBJ1-4; 8 bases agree with TRBD1. The CDR3 totals 16 residues. Per germline, CDR1 SGHVS and CDR2 FQNEAQ. The J segment lost 7 bases and the V segment lost 1 base, leaving 8 bases of the junction unmatched. CDR3 sequence (DNA): TGTGCCAGCAGCTTAGGCCACGGACAGGGTAGTGAAAAACTGTTTTTT. Translating it yields CASSLGHGQGSEKLFF.

The V gene is TRBV2, the J gene TRBJ2-2; D uncertain. CDR3 length: 13 residues. V shed 4 bases and J shed 2 bases, with 5 bases lying between them. Germline V gene data show CDR1 as SNHLY and CDR2 as FYNNEI. DNA of the CDR3: TGTGCCAGCAGTGTGGGAAACACCGGGGAGCTGTTTTTT. It specifies CASSVGNTGELFF.

This chain connects TRBV7-2 to TRBJ2-2; D perhaps matches TRBD1 (6 bases). The CDR3 sequence is 16 residues long. CDR1 is SGHTA, CDR2 FQGNSA, per germline. The germline V and J ends were trimmed by 3 bases and 2 bases, with 13 bases remaining between them. CDR3 sequence reads: CASSFAGTPNTGELFF. The CDR3 bases are TGTGCCAGCAGCTTCGCCGGGACACCCAACACCGGGGAGCTGTTTTTT.

This chain connects TRBV4-2 to TRBJ1-4, with D unresolved. This CDR3 spans 15 amino acids. CDR1 and CDR2 from the germline V gene are LGHNA and YNFKEQ. The ends were cut back, 4 bases at V and 1 base at J, with 10 bases in the middle. The CDR3 DNA reads as TGTGCCAGCAGCCGAGAACAGTTAACTAATGAAAAACTGTTTTTT. It translates to CASSREQLTNEKLFF.

This rearrangement joins TRBV6-5 to TRBJ2-7, with 8 bases aligning to TRBD2. The CDR3 contains 13 residues. The ends lost 8 bases at V and 3 bases at J; junction bases unmatched: 6. Germline loops: CDR1 MNHEY, CDR2 SVGAGI. Here the CDR3 DNA reads TGTGCCAGCTTGAAAAGCGGGGGCTACGAGCAGTACTTC. Translated, it gives CASLKSGGYEQYF.

The rearrangement links TRBV4-2 to TRBJ2-5; 10 bases map to TRBD2. Per the germline V gene, CDR1 is LGHNA and CDR2 is YNFKEQ. The J segment lost 1 base and the V segment lost 1 base, leaving 6 bases of the junction unmatched. CDR3 length: 17 amino acids. CDR3 protein: CASSQALAGGLQETQYF. The CDR3 DNA reads TGTGCCAGCAGCCAAGCATTAGCGGGAGGCCTCCAAGAGACCCAGTACTTC.

The count of this clone is one. The gene calls are TRBV7-9 and TRBJ1-2, with a weak D call TRBD1 (5 bases). Trimming shortened V by 5 bases and J by 0 bases, and 13 bases separated the two germline ends. Germline V gene data show CDR1 as SEHNR and CDR2 as FQNEAQ (reference sequence). CDR3 length: 15 amino acids. The CDR3 DNA reads TGTGCCAGCAGCCAGGCGGGGGACCCTAACTATGGCTACACCTTC. Protein: CASSQAGDPNYGYTF.

This chain uses TRBV4-2 with TRBJ1-1; D is ambiguous. Trimming shortened V by 4 bases and J by 3 bases, and 15 bases separated the two germline ends. The CDR3 spans 15 residues. Germline lookup yields CDR1 LGHNA and CDR2 YNFKEQ. CDR3 sequence: CASSLGGKRDTEAFF. The CDR3 DNA reads as TGTGCCAGCAGCCTAGGAGGGAAAAGGGACACTGAAGCTTTCTTT.

This clone has only one observation. The genes are TRBV5-4 and TRBJ1-6; the D is unclear. V lost 4 bases to trimming and J lost 5 bases, with 13 bases between them. CDR3 length equals 15 residues. The germline CDR1 and CDR2 sequences are SGHNT and YYREEE (reference sequence). In nucleotides, the CDR3 is TGTGCCAGCAGCCGGGTACAATCGGATAATTCACCCCTCCACTTT. It codes for CASSRVQSDNSPLHF.

The rearrangement links TRBV19 to TRBJ2-7; TRBD1 is a possible D gene (6 bases). This CDR3 comprises 12 residues. V was clipped by 5 bases and J by 3 bases, with 8 bases between them. Germline V CDR1 and CDR2: LNHDA, SQIVND (reference sequence). The CDR3 loop reads CASSGGFYEQYF. CDR3 coding DNA: TGTGCCAGTAGTGGGGGCTTCTACGAGCAGTACTTC.